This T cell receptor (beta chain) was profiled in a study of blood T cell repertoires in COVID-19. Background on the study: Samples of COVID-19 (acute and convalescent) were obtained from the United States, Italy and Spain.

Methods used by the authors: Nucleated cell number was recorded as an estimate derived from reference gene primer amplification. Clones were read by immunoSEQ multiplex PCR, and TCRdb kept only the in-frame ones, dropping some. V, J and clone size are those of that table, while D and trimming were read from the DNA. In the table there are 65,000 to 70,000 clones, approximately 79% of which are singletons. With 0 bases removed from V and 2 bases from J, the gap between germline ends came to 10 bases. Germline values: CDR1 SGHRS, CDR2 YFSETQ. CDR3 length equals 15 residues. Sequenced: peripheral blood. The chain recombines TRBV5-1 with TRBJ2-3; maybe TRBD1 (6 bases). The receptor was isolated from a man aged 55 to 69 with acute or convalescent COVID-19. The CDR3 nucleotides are TGCGCCAGCAGCTTGGCCGGACAGACCACAGATACGCAGTATTTT. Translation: CASSLAGQTTDTQYF.